These 25 T cell receptor beta chains share one sample of origin, sequenced in a study of T cell repertoires in cytomegalovirus infection. Their recognized antigens are unknown. TCRdb processed the reads anew with MiXCR; each CDR3 protein has one entry. The repertoire has hundreds of thousands of distinct CDR3 sequences, 25% to 30% of them found once; the top ten carry roughly 20%. The starting material was cultured PBMCs, obtained from culture after CMV antigen stimulation. These receptors were collected from a human donor in good health (CMV status not recorded). Some clones in this sample may be carry-over from other donors' samples.

J is TRBJ2-7 and V is TRBV28; 8 nucleotides match TRBD1. V was clipped by 5 bases and J by 4 bases; unmatched bases: 4. This CDR3 spans 13 amino acids. The germline V gene encodes CDR1 MDHEN and CDR2 SYDVKM. This CDR3 is CASSRTGPYEQYF. The CDR3 DNA sequence: TGTGCCAGCAGTAGGACAGGGCCGTACGAGCAGTACTTC.

This clonotype was found many times. This sequence joins TRBV7-2 and TRBJ1-2, with TRBD1 matching 8 bases. The CDR3 runs to 19 residues. Per germline, CDR1 SGHTA and CDR2 FQGNSA. J was trimmed by 3 bases and V by 1 base; bases with no gene match: 16. The CDR3 DNA is TGTGCCAGCAGCTTAGGAACGGATCAGGGGGCGCAAAGGGACTATGGCTACACCTTC. Amino acid sequence: CASSLGTDQGAQRDYGYTF.

The V gene is TRBV4-1, the J gene TRBJ2-7, with D possibly being TRBD1 or TRBD2 (5 bases each). CDR3 length: 16 residues. With 0 bases removed from V and 0 bases from J, the gap between germline ends came to 12 bases. The germline V gene has CDR1 MGHRA and CDR2 YSYEKL. CDR3 in amino acids: CASSQDPPGSSYEQYF. The CDR3 DNA follows: TGCGCCAGCAGCCAAGATCCTCCAGGGAGCTCCTACGAGCAGTACTTC.

The rearrangement joins TRBV12-3 or TRBV12-4 to TRBJ1-5; perhaps TRBD1 as D (5 bases). V was cut by 3 bases and J by 3 bases, with 12 bases left in between. This CDR3 is 15 amino acids long. CDR3 loop: CASSFSGGPNQPQHF. CDR3 in DNA: TGTGCCAGCAGTTTTTCCGGGGGACCCAATCAGCCCCAGCATTTT.

The rearrangement uses TRBV27 and TRBJ1-1; D is unclear. Germline CDR1 MNHEY, CDR2 SMNVEV (reference sequence). Trimming cost V 10 bases and J 2 bases, with 14 bases left between them. The CDR3 is 13 residues long. The CDR3 nucleotides read TGTGCCACCCTTGACGGAACCAACACTGAAGCTTTCTTT. Translated: CATLDGTNTEAFF.

The chain has TRBV11-1 and TRBJ2-1, with D hard to call. V lost 2 bases, J lost 9 bases, and 11 bases lay in between. CDR3 length: 13 amino acids. CDR1 and CDR2 from the germline V gene are SGHAT and FQDESV (reference sequence). The CDR3 is CASSLTRRGEQFF. The CDR3 DNA is TGTGCCAGCAGCTTAACACGGAGAGGTGAGCAGTTCTTC.

The chain has TRBV6-5 and TRBJ1-5; possible D gene TRBD1, 6 bases. The V end lost 2 bases, the J end lost 11 bases, and 7 bases lay between the germline ends. The CDR3 length is 11 residues. Germline CDR1 reads MNHEY; CDR2 reads SVGAGI. CDR3 sequence: CASSYKGAQHF. CDR3 in DNA: TGTGCCAGCAGTTACAAGGGGGCCCAGCATTTT.

The J gene is TRBJ2-3, the V gene TRBV24-1; D gene ambiguous. CDR3 length: 13 residues. V lost 4 bases and J 6 bases, leaving 10 bases between the germline ends. Germline CDR1 is KGHDR and CDR2 is SFDVKD. CDR3 DNA sequence: TGTGCCACCAGTGACCGCCCGGGCGATACGCAGTATTTT. Residues: CATSDRPGDTQYF.

This clonotype appeared many times. A read error may produce the germline difference seen at one junction end. This chain uses TRBV9 with TRBJ2-6; 7 bases line up with TRBD1. The CDR3 covers 17 residues. CDR1 is SGDLS and CDR2 is YYNGEE in the germline V gene. CDR3 residues: CASSASGTDSGTNVLTF. The CDR3, as DNA: TGTGCCAGCAGCGCAAGTGGGACAGACTCTGGGACCAACGTCCTGACTTTC.

V usage is TRBV6-1 and J usage is TRBJ2-3; the D gene is possibly TRBD2 (5 bases). Trimming stripped 2 bases from V and 1 base from J, with 10 bases between. The CDR3 has 15 residues. CDR1 is MNHNS and CDR2 is SASEGT in the germline V gene. CDR3 amino acids: CASSEYGVGTDTQYF. Here the CDR3 DNA reads TGTGCCAGCAGTGAATACGGGGTGGGCACAGATACGCAGTATTTT.

This chain links TRBV7-2 with TRBJ2-5; D assignment may be TRBD1 or TRBD2 (7 bases each). Deletions cut 7 bases from V and 5 bases from J, with 17 bases between. The CDR3 spans 14 residues. Per the germline V gene, CDR1 is SGHTA and CDR2 is FQGNSA. CDR3 coding DNA: TGTGCCAGCACCCAGGGGGGGAGGAGGGAGACCCAGTACTTC. Translated: CASTQGGRRETQYF. Combining the CDR3 with reference TRBV7-2 and TRBJ2-5 gives the whole variable domain GAGVSQSPSNKVTEKGKDVELRCDPISGHTALYWYRQSLGQGLEFLIYFQGNSAPDKSGLPSDRFSAERTGGSVSTLTIQRTQQEDSAVYLCASTQGGRRETQYFGPGTRLLVL.

This clonotype appeared a few times. As DNA, the CDR3 is TGTGCCAGCAGAAAACAAAATTCACCCCTCCACTTT. This translates into CASRKQNSPLHF. The V gene is TRBV2, the J gene TRBJ1-6; D is unresolved. CDR1 and CDR2 from the germline V gene are SNHLY and FYNNEI. The CDR3 totals 12 residues. Trimming took 6 bases from V and 7 from J, leaving 7 bases between them.

This clonotype was recorded a few times. J is TRBJ2-3 and V is TRBV7-6, with D perhaps TRBD2 (6 bases). The CDR3 runs 18 residues. V was pared by 6 bases and J by 0 bases, with 22 bases between. Germline V gene lookup returns CDR1 SGHVS and CDR2 FNYEAQ. The CDR3 coding sequence is TGTGCCAGCAGTTCCCCCAATACGCTAGCGTCTAGCACAGATACGCAGTATTTT. This gives the protein CASSSPNTLASSTDTQYF.

The chain has TRBV6-8 and TRBJ2-7, with D perhaps matching TRBD1 or TRBD2 (5 bases each). The germline V and J ends were trimmed by 10 bases and 0 bases, with 13 bases remaining between them. Germline V gene data show CDR1 as MNHGY and CDR2 as SAAAGT. The CDR3 contains 13 residues. The DNA for the CDR3 is TGTGCCATTCAGGGACGGAACTCCTACGAGCAGTACTTC. Protein: CAIQGRNSYEQYF.

The chain employs TRBV18 and TRBJ2-1; the D gene is possibly TRBD1 (5 bases). Between the trimmed V and J ends, which lost 4 bases and 9 bases, there was a span of 13 bases. Germline V CDR1 and CDR2: KGHSH, LQKENI. This CDR3 has 13 amino acids. Written as DNA, the CDR3 is TGTGCCAGCTCACGAAGGGGTTGGGTTGAGCAGTTCTTC. Translation: CASSRRGWVEQFF.

This clonotype occurred once. The rearrangement joins TRBV20-1 to TRBJ2-7; 9 bases are a match to TRBD1. The CDR3 sequence is 13 residues long. Trimming at V came to 6 bases and at J to 6 bases, leaving 9 bases not matched to a gene. Per germline, CDR1 DFQATT and CDR2 SNEGSKA (reference sequence). The CDR3: CSAPRDRDVEQYF. The DNA of the CDR3 is TGCAGTGCCCCCCGGGACAGGGATGTCGAGCAGTACTTC.

In its sample, this clonotype was seen many times. The J gene is TRBJ2-3, the V gene TRBV7-3; TRBD1 agrees at 8 bases. The CDR3 contains 14 residues. V shed 5 bases, J shed 5 bases, and the junction held 6 bases outside the gene matches. The germline V gene has CDR1 SGHTA and CDR2 FQGTGA. CDR3 sequence reads: CASSADREIDTQYF. CDR3 in DNA: TGTGCCAGCAGCGCGGACAGGGAAATAGATACGCAGTATTTT.

This clonotype occurred once. The V call is TRBV7-8, the J call TRBJ2-6, with D possibly TRBD2 on 7 matching bases. The CDR3 spans 18 residues. In germline, CDR1 is SGHVS, CDR2 FQNEAQ. V gave up 4 bases and J gave up 0 bases, with 16 bases separating them. In nucleotides, the CDR3 is TGTGCCAGCAGCTCTCGAACGGGGGGCGTCTCTGGGGCCAACGTCCTGACTTTC. This encodes CASSSRTGGVSGANVLTF.

The CDR3 protein is CSGREQPVGEQYF. The DNA for the CDR3 is TGCAGTGGGAGGGAGCAGCCGGTGGGGGAGCAGTACTTC. The V and J genes are TRBV20-1 and TRBJ2-7; weak D call: TRBD2 (6 bases). V lost 7 bases and J lost 7, with 20 bases in between. Germline CDR1 is DFQATT and CDR2 is SNEGSKA (reference sequence). CDR3 length equals 13 residues.

The chain is built from TRBV27 and TRBJ2-2; 9 bases are a match to TRBD2. The V gene end was trimmed by 8 bases and the J gene end by 3 bases; junction bases not matched to a gene: 10. Germline V gives CDR1 MNHEY, CDR2 SMNVEV (reference sequence). There are 16 residues in the CDR3. CDR3 protein: CASGGKAGGHTGELFF. The DNA for the CDR3 is TGTGCCAGCGGGGGGAAAGCGGGGGGTCACACCGGGGAGCTGTTTTTT.

This chain links TRBV11-2 with TRBJ2-1, with D tentatively TRBD1 (5 bases). The CDR3 is made up of 14 amino acids. Germline loops: CDR1 SGHAT, CDR2 FQNNGV. Between the trimmed V and J ends, which lost 8 bases and 0 bases, there was a span of 11 bases. CDR3 sequence (DNA): TGTGCCAGCCAAGACAGATCCTCCTACAATGAGCAGTTCTTC. Amino acid sequence: CASQDRSSYNEQFF.

This clonotype was seen a handful of times. The genes are TRBV7-2 and TRBJ1-1, with TRBD1 matching over 8 bases. Trimming cost V 3 bases and J 6 bases; bases outside gene matches: 6. The CDR3 is 14 amino acids. Germline lookup yields CDR1 SGHTA and CDR2 FQGNSA. CDR3 region: CASSFAGGEAEAFF. In nucleotides, the CDR3 is TGTGCCAGCAGCTTTGCAGGGGGCGAAGCTGAAGCTTTCTTT.

A few counts support this clonotype. The V call is TRBV18, the J call TRBJ1-2; no reliable D call. Germline lookup yields CDR1 KGHSH and CDR2 LQKENI. Trimming took 2 bases from V and 4 from J, leaving 8 bases between them. The CDR3 has 13 amino acids. The CDR3 reads CASSPGDGYGYTF. CDR3 in DNA: TGTGCCAGCTCACCAGGAGACGGCTATGGCTACACCTTC. The whole variable domain, filled in from reference TRBV18 and TRBJ1-2, reads NAGVMQNPRHLVRRRGQEARLRCSPMKGHSHVYWYRQLPEEGLKFMVYLQKENIIDESGMPKERFSAEFPKEGPSILRIQQVVRGDSAAYFCASSPGDGYGYTFGSGTRLTVV.

This clonotype came up once. An end of the junction differs from the germline gene, which may be a read error. The rearrangement joins TRBV4-1 to TRBJ1-6; D may be TRBD1 (5 bases). Germline V gene lookup returns CDR1 MGHRA and CDR2 YSYEKL. This CDR3 region has 16 residues. CDR3 nucleotide sequence: TGTGCCAGCAGCCAAGAGGATTCCCAGGGAGGTTCACCCCTCCACTTT. Translation gives CASSQEDSQGGSPLHF.

This clonotype was counted a few times. V usage is TRBV12-3 or TRBV12-4 and J usage is TRBJ1-1; D may be TRBD1 (6 bases). Deletions cut 7 bases from V and 7 bases from J, with 19 bases between. This CDR3 region has 14 residues. In DNA form, the CDR3 reads TGTGCCAGCACCTGGACAGCTGAACATGGTGAAGCTTTCTTT. Translation gives CASTWTAEHGEAFF.